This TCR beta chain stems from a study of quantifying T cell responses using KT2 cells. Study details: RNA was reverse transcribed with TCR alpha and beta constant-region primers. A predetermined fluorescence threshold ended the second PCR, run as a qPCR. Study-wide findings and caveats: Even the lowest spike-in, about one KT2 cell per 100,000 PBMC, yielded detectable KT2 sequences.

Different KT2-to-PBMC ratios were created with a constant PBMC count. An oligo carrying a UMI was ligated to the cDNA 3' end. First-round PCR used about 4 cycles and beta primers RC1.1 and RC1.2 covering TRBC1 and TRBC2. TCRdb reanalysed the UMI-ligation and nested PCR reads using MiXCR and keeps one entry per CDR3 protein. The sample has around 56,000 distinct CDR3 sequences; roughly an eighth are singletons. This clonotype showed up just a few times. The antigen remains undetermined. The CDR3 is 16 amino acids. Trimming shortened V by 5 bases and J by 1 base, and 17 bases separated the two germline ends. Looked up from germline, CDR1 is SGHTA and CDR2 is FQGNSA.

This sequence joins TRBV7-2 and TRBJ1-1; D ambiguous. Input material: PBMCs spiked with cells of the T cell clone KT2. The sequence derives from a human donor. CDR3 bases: TGTGCCAGCAGCCCCCGTGGGCGGTCGGCGAACACTGAAGCTTTCTTT. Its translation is CASSPRGRSANTEAFF.